These 31 T cell receptor beta chains share one sample of origin, sequenced in a study of early T cells in non-severe SARS-CoV-2 infection. In TCRdb, the 5' RACE reads were re-called with MiXCR into one record per CDR3 protein. Of 85,000 to 100,000 distinct CDR3 sequences in the sample, approximately 11% were seen once. The sequencing here drew on whole blood, taken at baseline. The receptors here all came from an adult who was a healthcare worker with PCR-confirmed SARS-CoV-2 infection or an uninfected control (not recorded which).

The chain links TRBV29-1 to TRBJ1-1; 12 bases fit TRBD1. CDR1 and CDR2 from the germline V gene are SQVTM and ANQGSEA. The length of the CDR3 is 13 residues. V lost 8 bases and J lost 10; bases outside the gene matches: 11. The CDR3 DNA reads as TGCAGCCACCAGGTCTCGGGACAGGGGGCAGCTTTCTTT. Its translation: CSHQVSGQGAAFF.

V usage is TRBV7-9 and J usage is TRBJ1-1; a weak D match, TRBD1 (5 bases). The germline V gene has CDR1 SEHNR and CDR2 FQNEAQ (reference sequence). The V end was cut by 5 bases, the J end by 1 base, with 14 bases between. CDR3 length equals 15 residues. The CDR3 DNA is TGTGCCAGCAGCCCCCGAGGGACCCGGAACACTGAAGCTTTCTTT. Its protein is CASSPRGTRNTEAFF.

In this sample, this clonotype turned up many times. The chain couples TRBV28 to TRBJ2-1, with D possibly called TRBD1 or TRBD2 (5 bases each). Germline assignment: CDR1 MDHEN and CDR2 SYDVKM. V was trimmed by 3 bases and J by 4 bases, leaving 10 bases between them. The CDR3 totals 14 residues. DNA of the CDR3: TGTGCCAGCAGTTTGGGGGACGCATACAATGAGCAGTTCTTC. Amino acids: CASSLGDAYNEQFF. Full variable domain (outside the CDR3, taken from reference TRBV28 and TRBJ2-1): DVKVTQSSRYLVKRTGEKVFLECVQDMDHENMFWYRQDPGLGLRLIYFSYDVKMKEKGDIPEGYSVSREKKERFSLILESASTNQTSMYLCASSLGDAYNEQFFGPGTRLTVL.

This clonotype was seen many times. The genes are TRBV12-3 or TRBV12-4 and TRBJ2-7; the D gene is possibly TRBD2 (7 bases). The CDR3 runs 14 residues. The ends were cut back, 0 bases at V and 2 bases at J, with 8 bases in the middle. CDR3 amino acids: CASSLAGGAYEQYF. The CDR3, as DNA: TGTGCCAGCAGTTTAGCAGGGGGGGCCTACGAGCAGTACTTC.

With respect to this clonotype: This may arise from a read error, as a much more abundant clone is one base away. The chain employs TRBV19 and TRBJ2-3; tentatively, D is TRBD1 (5 bases). Looked up from germline, CDR1 is LNHDA and CDR2 is SQIVND (reference sequence). This CDR3 spans 15 amino acids. V lost 7 bases and J lost 3, with 17 bases in between. CDR3 loop: CASTGGRVGTDTQYF. The DNA of the CDR3 is TGTGCCAGTACAGGCGGCAGGGTGGGAACAGATACGCAGTATTTT.

In its sample, this clonotype was seen many times. This chain links TRBV20-1 with TRBJ2-1, with TRBD1 matching 12 bases. The CDR3 covers 15 residues. Germline assignment: CDR1 DFQATT and CDR2 SNEGSKA (reference sequence). With V trimmed by 1 base and J by 8 bases, 6 bases remained unmatched. The DNA of the CDR3 is TGCAGTGCTAGAGCCGGGACAGGGGGCATCGATGAGCAGTTCTTC. Its protein product is CSARAGTGGIDEQFF.

This clonotype was counted a few times. This chain links TRBV20-1 with TRBJ2-1, with 10 bases identical to TRBD1. V gave up 1 base and J gave up 4 bases; unmatched junction bases: 4. CDR3 size: 15 residues. Germline assignment: CDR1 DFQATT and CDR2 SNEGSKA (reference sequence). In nucleotides, the CDR3 is TGCAGTGCTAGAGTAGGGGACAGGGGATACAATGAGCAGTTCTTC. This translates into CSARVGDRGYNEQFF.

There are many counts of this clonotype. The chain is built from TRBV6-5 and TRBJ2-3; D gene ambiguous. Germline V gene data show CDR1 as MNHEY and CDR2 as SVGAGI. The CDR3 has 13 amino acids. V was clipped by 1 base and J by 2 bases, with 4 bases between them. The CDR3 DNA reads TGTGCCAGCAGTTACTTTTCCACAGATACGCAGTATTTT. Translated, it gives CASSYFSTDTQYF.

This rearrangement joins TRBV2 to TRBJ2-3, with a tentative D call TRBD2 (5 bases). Trimming stripped 6 bases from V and 0 bases from J, with 13 bases between. Germline-derived CDR1 and CDR2 are SNHLY and FYNNEI. The CDR3 is made up of 15 amino acids. CDR3 sequence: CASSLGLSSTDTQYF. CDR3 nucleotide sequence: TGTGCCAGCAGCCTCGGACTCTCTAGCACAGATACGCAGTATTTT.

This chain's CDR3 is CASSRLGQDEKLFF. CDR3 bases: TGTGCCAGCAGTCGACTCGGACAGGATGAAAAACTGTTTTTT. The gene calls are TRBV7-2 and TRBJ1-4, with TRBD1 identical over 7 bases. This CDR3 region has 14 residues. Trimming cost V 6 bases and J 6 bases; bases outside gene matches: 7. Germline V gives CDR1 SGHTA, CDR2 FQGNSA.

The gene calls are TRBV20-1 and TRBJ2-7, with 8 bases matching TRBD1. The length of the CDR3 is 15 residues. V was clipped by 6 bases and J by 3 bases; unmatched bases: 13. From germline, CDR1 is DFQATT and CDR2 SNEGSKA (reference sequence). The CDR3 loop is CSAEGQDPSLYEQYF. The DNA for the CDR3 is TGCAGTGCGGAGGGACAGGATCCCTCCCTCTACGAGCAGTACTTC.

V is TRBV7-9 and J is TRBJ2-7; D unresolved. The CDR3 totals 14 residues. Trimming left V 5 bases short and J 3 bases short, with 14 bases between. Germline CDR1 is SEHNR and CDR2 is FQNEAQ (reference sequence). CDR3 nucleotide sequence: TGTGCCAGCAGCCCCCCCCGAGTATTCTACGAGCAGTACTTC. Translation: CASSPPRVFYEQYF.

The genes are TRBV12-3 or TRBV12-4 and TRBJ1-1; D unclear. The CDR3 totals 11 residues. V was pared by 6 bases and J by 6 bases, with 8 bases between. CDR3 sequence reads: CASSTGAEAFF. The CDR3 bases are TGTGCCAGCAGCACCGGGGCTGAAGCTTTCTTT.

This chain links TRBV2 with TRBJ2-2; TRBD1 matches 7 bases. Germline lookup yields CDR1 SNHLY and CDR2 FYNNEI. The V gene end was trimmed by 6 bases and the J gene end by 0 bases; junction bases not matched to a gene: 7. The CDR3 length is 16 residues. CDR3 bases: TGTGCCAGCAGGACCGGGACAGCGTCGAACACCGGGGAGCTGTTTTTT. Translated: CASRTGTASNTGELFF.

Only a few counts were recorded for this clonotype. This chain uses TRBV6-1 with TRBJ2-3; D remains ambiguous. From germline, CDR1 is MNHNS and CDR2 SASEGT. Trimming took 6 bases from V and 7 from J, leaving 5 bases between them. This CDR3 has 10 amino acids. The CDR3 nucleotides read TGTGCCAGCAGACTTCATACGCAGTATTTT. Translating it yields CASRLHTQYF.

The chain employs TRBV30 and TRBJ2-5, with 9 bases lining up with TRBD1. The V gene end was trimmed by 1 base and the J gene end by 2 bases; junction bases not matched to a gene: 8. The V gene's germline CDR1 is GTSNPN and CDR2 SVGIG (reference sequence). The CDR3 is 16 residues long. CDR3: CAWSGPGTGIQETQYF. In nucleotides, the CDR3 is TGTGCCTGGAGTGGACCGGGGACAGGGATTCAAGAGACCCAGTACTTC. Filled out from reference TRBV30 and TRBJ2-5, the complete variable domain reads SQTIHQWPATLVQPVGSPLSLECTVEGTSNPNLYWYRQAAGRGLQLLFYSVGIGQISSEVPQNLSASRPQDRQFILSSKKLLLSDSGFYLCAWSGPGTGIQETQYFGPGTRLLVL.

This clonotype turned up a few times. The chain recombines TRBV20-1 with TRBJ2-3, with D hard to call. The CDR3 sequence is 15 residues long. Per germline, CDR1 DFQATT and CDR2 SNEGSKA (reference sequence). V gave up 1 base and J gave up 1 base, with 12 bases separating them. The CDR3 DNA reads TGCAGTGCTAGAGGGGGTAGGCTAGGCACAGATACGCAGTATTTT. Translation gives CSARGGRLGTDTQYF.

This clonotype came up a few times. The J gene is TRBJ2-3, the V gene TRBV29-1, with 8 bases that match TRBD2. The germline CDR1 and CDR2 sequences are SQVTM and ANQGSEA. V lost 1 base to trimming and J lost 0 bases; unmatched junction nucleotides: 6. The CDR3 loop spans 16 amino acids. This chain's CDR3 is CSVEGTSRDSTDTQYF. The DNA for the CDR3 is TGCAGCGTTGAAGGGACTAGCAGAGATAGCACAGATACGCAGTATTTT.

This clonotype was counted only a few times. This chain connects TRBV5-4 to TRBJ2-3, with TRBD1 as a possible D gene (6 bases). CDR1 and CDR2 from the germline V gene are SGHNT and YYREEE (reference sequence). V shed 1 base and J shed 0 bases, with 9 bases lying between them. This CDR3 has 15 amino acids. The CDR3 spells CASSLYGGSTDTQYF. The DNA of the CDR3 is TGTGCCAGCAGCTTGTATGGGGGCAGCACAGATACGCAGTATTTT.

V gene TRBV10-3 combines with J gene TRBJ2-3; D is ambiguous. This CDR3 region has 13 residues. Deletions cut 6 bases from V and 6 bases from J, with 13 bases between. The V gene's germline CDR1 is ENHRY and CDR2 SYGVKD. The CDR3 DNA reads as TGTGCCATCAGGCCCAATTTGGTGGATACGCAGTATTTT. It is translated as CAIRPNLVDTQYF.

The chain carries TRBV6-1 and TRBJ1-2; D call uncertain. Germline values: CDR1 MNHNS, CDR2 SASEGT. V was trimmed by 0 bases and J by 7 bases, leaving 9 bases between them. This CDR3 has 13 residues. CDR3 coding DNA: TGTGCCAGCAGTGAAGCTGCTGGCGTTGGCTACACCTTC. It specifies CASSEAAGVGYTF.

This chain uses TRBV5-1 with TRBJ2-7; D possibly matches TRBD1 or TRBD2 (5 bases each). The CDR3 spans 13 residues. Trimming removed 6 bases at V and 0 bases at J, with 10 bases between. Germline CDR1 and CDR2: SGHRS and YFSETQ. For the CDR3, the DNA is TGCGCCAGCAAAGCCGGGGCCTCCTACGAGCAGTACTTC. Translation gives CASKAGASYEQYF.

The V call is TRBV6-5, the J call TRBJ1-4; D is perhaps TRBD1 (5 bases). The length of the CDR3 is 14 residues. V lost 5 bases and J 0 bases, leaving 7 bases between the germline ends. Per the germline V gene, CDR1 is MNHEY and CDR2 is SVGAGI. This CDR3 reads CASSRQSTNEKLFF. The CDR3 DNA is TGTGCCAGCAGTCGACAGTCAACTAATGAAAAACTGTTTTTT.

The chain couples TRBV7-2 to TRBJ1-1, with 9 bases fitting TRBD1. The ends lost 1 base at V and 4 bases at J; junction bases unmatched: 1. Germline lookup yields CDR1 SGHTA and CDR2 FQGNSA. The CDR3 has 14 residues. The CDR3 nucleotides read TGTGCCAGCAGCTTAGTACAGGGGGCCACTGAAGCTTTCTTT. Translation: CASSLVQGATEAFF.

This clonotype has ten or more counts. The chain links TRBV7-9 to TRBJ1-1; no definite D call. The CDR3 has 15 amino acids. From germline, CDR1 is SEHNR and CDR2 FQNEAQ (reference sequence). Trimming left V 4 bases short and J 1 base short, with 13 bases between. CDR3 in amino acids: CASSSPLGTNTEAFF. The CDR3 nucleotides read TGTGCCAGCAGCTCCCCCCTCGGCACGAACACTGAAGCTTTCTTT.

The chain is built from TRBV6-5 and TRBJ1-5, with D tentatively TRBD1 (6 bases). The V and J ends lost 2 bases and 0 bases respectively, with 14 bases between them. This CDR3 is 17 amino acids long. Per germline, CDR1 MNHEY and CDR2 SVGAGI. The CDR3 region is CASSYARQVYSNQPQHF. In DNA, the CDR3 is TGTGCCAGCAGTTACGCCCGACAGGTTTATAGCAATCAGCCCCAGCATTTT.

This clonotype was seen ten or more times. V is TRBV18 and J is TRBJ1-3; D is undetermined. Germline loops: CDR1 KGHSH, CDR2 LQKENI. The CDR3 has 15 amino acids. V was pared by 3 bases and J by 0 bases, with 9 bases between. This chain's CDR3 is CASSPAGSSGNTIYF. The CDR3 nucleotides read TGTGCCAGCTCACCCGCGGGTAGCTCTGGAAACACCATATATTTT.

The table lists this clonotype with many counts. The chain uses TRBV20-1 and TRBJ2-3, with 8 bases fitting TRBD2. J lost 4 bases, V lost 6 bases, and 15 bases had no gene match. The germline V gene has CDR1 DFQATT and CDR2 SNEGSKA (reference sequence). There are 16 residues in the CDR3. In DNA form, the CDR3 reads TGCAGTGCGGAACAGTTAGCGGGATATGCGGCAGATACGCAGTATTTT. Its protein is CSAEQLAGYAADTQYF.

In this sample, this clonotype turned up many times. The rearrangement links TRBV20-1 to TRBJ2-3; 9 positions match TRBD2. CDR1 is DFQATT, CDR2 SNEGSKA, per germline (reference sequence). The CDR3 has 17 residues. The J segment lost 0 bases and the V segment lost 5 bases, leaving 12 bases of the junction unmatched. CDR3 sequence (DNA): TGCAGTGCTTTTGAAGCGGGGGGAGTAACTAGCACAGATACGCAGTATTTT. As protein: CSAFEAGGVTSTDTQYF.

This clonotype occurred many times. The rearrangement joins TRBV28 to TRBJ1-6; D gene unclear. The V gene's germline CDR1 is MDHEN and CDR2 SYDVKM. This CDR3 has 14 amino acids. Trimming took 6 bases from V and 7 from J, leaving 13 bases between them. The CDR3 coding sequence is TGTGCCAGCAGGCTGGAAGGTTCCAATTCACCCCTCCACTTT. As protein: CASRLEGSNSPLHF.

The chain couples TRBV5-6 to TRBJ1-3, with no clear D. Looked up from germline, CDR1 is SGHDT and CDR2 is YYEEEE. Trimming removed 0 bases from V and 4 bases from J, with 20 bases in between. The CDR3 contains 18 residues. In nucleotides, the CDR3 is TGTGCCAGCAGCTTGGCCGCTGGATCACAAGTGAGGGGAAACACCATATATTTT. Protein: CASSLAAGSQVRGNTIYF.